This T cell receptor beta chain was found in a study of cytomegalovirus exposure and HLA in healthy donors. Study-level background: From donors who were HLA-typed, an early data release held 80 million to 95 million unique TCRs.

Findings of the study overall: The likely explanation for a cluster of highly shared sequence variants was sequencing artifact. Donors were assumed by presence/absence analyses to have roughly uniform sequencing depth. Trimming of TCR beta V- and J-genes showed a link, identified in a later analysis, to a missense DCLRE1C variant.

Worth noting for this clone: The antigen remains unidentified.

13 Jbeta primers and 60 Vbeta primers were used for the PCR. Some clones are missing from TCRdb's copy, which holds only in-frame ones; the method was immunoSEQ multiplex PCR. The table records roughly 88,000 clones, approximately 80% of them present only once. This CDR3 comprises 19 residues. V shed 2 bases, J shed 0 bases, and the junction held 14 bases outside the gene matches. Per germline, CDR1 SGHNT and CDR2 YYREEE (reference sequence). The receptor was derived from a man aged 25-45 years in good health and CMV-seropositive. The chain joins TRBV5-4 to TRBJ2-3; 8 nucleotides line up with TRBD2. The sample consisted of PBMCs. The CDR3 region is CASSFGPGLVTFSTDTQYF. The DNA of the CDR3 is TGTGCCAGCAGCTTTGGCCCGGGACTAGTAACCTTTAGCACAGATACGCAGTATTTT.